The 30 T cell receptor beta chains below all came from one sample that was sequenced in a study of response to subunit inactivated influenza vaccine. A single record per CDR3 protein comes from TCRdb applying MiXCR to the RT-PCR reads. The sample yields about 780,000 distinct CDR3 sequences, 15% to 20% seen once. The sequenced sample was PBMCs from blood, obtained around 5 days after vaccination. The receptors come from a man aged 45-65 years who received an inactivated influenza vaccine.

This clonotype was seen a handful of times. V is TRBV5-6 and J is TRBJ2-7; D is possibly TRBD1 (6 bases). The CDR3 sequence is 14 residues long. The germline CDR1 and CDR2 sequences are SGHDT and YYEEEE. Trimming removed 3 bases at V and 3 bases at J, with 13 bases between. CDR3 sequence: CASSSTAGVYEQYF. In DNA form, the CDR3 reads TGTGCCAGCAGCTCCACCGCAGGGGTCTACGAGCAGTACTTC.

The rearrangement uses TRBV18 and TRBJ1-4, with TRBD1 identical over 8 bases. V lost 5 bases to trimming and J lost 7 bases; unmatched junction nucleotides: 9. This CDR3 is 15 amino acids long. The germline V gene has CDR1 KGHSH and CDR2 LQKENI. The CDR3 DNA is TGTGCCAGCTCAACGAACAGGGGGTCCACTGAAAAACTGTTTTTT. Translation gives CASSTNRGSTEKLFF.

The chain has TRBV20-1 and TRBJ2-4, with D perhaps matching TRBD1 (6 bases). CDR3 length: 13 amino acids. V lost 3 bases and J 7 bases, leaving 13 bases between the germline ends. Germline lookup yields CDR1 DFQATT and CDR2 SNEGSKA (reference sequence). This chain's CDR3 is CSASKAGANIQYF. CDR3 sequence (DNA): TGCAGTGCTAGTAAGGCAGGGGCCAACATTCAGTACTTC.

This clonotype has a count of ten or more. The rearrangement links TRBV6-5 to TRBJ2-5; 7 nucleotides agree with TRBD1. V lost 0 bases to trimming and J lost 2 bases; unmatched junction nucleotides: 6. Germline-derived CDR1 and CDR2 are MNHEY and SVGAGI. This CDR3 is built from 16 residues. CDR3 sequence: CASSYSFTGDQETQYF. DNA of the CDR3: TGTGCCAGCAGTTACTCGTTTACAGGGGATCAAGAGACCCAGTACTTC.

This clonotype turned up a few times. The rearrangement links TRBV3-1 to TRBJ2-1; D ambiguous. The germline V and J ends were trimmed by 2 bases and 5 bases, with 10 bases remaining between them. CDR1 and CDR2 (germline): LGHDT, YNNKEL (reference sequence). The CDR3 runs to 14 residues. The CDR3 loop reads CASSQRSLDNEQFF. CDR3 nucleotide sequence: TGTGCCAGCAGCCAAAGGTCCCTGGACAATGAGCAGTTCTTC.

The table lists this clonotype with a count of one. A junction boundary mismatches the germline segment, possibly from a read error. In nucleotides, the CDR3 is TGTGCTAGTGGTTTGGTACGGGAGGGGCATTTT. It is translated as CASGLVREGHF. This sequence joins TRBV12-5 and TRBJ2-3; TRBD2 matches at 8 bases. The CDR3 loop spans 11 amino acids. CDR1 is LGHNT, CDR2 FRNRAP, per germline.

The V gene is TRBV12-3 or TRBV12-4, the J gene TRBJ1-1, with a possible D match to TRBD1 (6 bases). This CDR3 has 14 amino acids. V lost 3 bases and J lost 4, with 12 bases in between. This CDR3 is CASSFTGLSTEAFF. The CDR3 nucleotides read TGTGCCAGCAGTTTTACAGGGTTGAGCACTGAAGCTTTCTTT.

This clonotype was seen at least ten times. The CDR3 coding sequence is TGTGCCAGCAGCTACGGTTGGGGTTCCACAGATACGCAGTATTTT. Its translation: CASSYGWGSTDTQYF. This chain connects TRBV12-3 or TRBV12-4 to TRBJ2-3; D is ambiguous. Deletions cut 6 bases from V and 2 bases from J, with 15 bases between. CDR3 length: 15 residues.

The rearrangement uses TRBV12-3 or TRBV12-4 and TRBJ2-7; possibly TRBD2 for D (5 bases). Between the trimmed V and J ends, which lost 1 base and 0 bases, there was a span of 10 bases. The CDR3 covers 15 residues. The CDR3 sequence: CASSLGRRVSYEQYF. CDR3 in DNA: TGTGCCAGCAGTTTAGGCAGGCGGGTCTCCTACGAGCAGTACTTC.

The chain recombines TRBV20-1 with TRBJ2-1, with D maybe TRBD1 (6 bases). V lost 7 bases to trimming and J lost 5 bases, with 12 bases between them. Germline V gives CDR1 DFQATT, CDR2 SNEGSKA (reference sequence). This CDR3 comprises 12 residues. CDR3 region: CSGRRTDNEQFF. The CDR3 DNA follows: TGCAGTGGCCGCCGGACAGACAATGAGCAGTTCTTC.

The V and J genes are TRBV3-1 and TRBJ2-7; D may be TRBD1 (5 bases). Looked up from germline, CDR1 is LGHDT and CDR2 is YNNKEL (reference sequence). The CDR3 is 14 residues long. V lost 5 bases, J lost 3 bases, and 14 bases lay in between. CDR3: CASSLSDRDYEQYF. In DNA form, the CDR3 reads TGTGCCAGCAGCTTGAGCGACAGAGACTACGAGCAGTACTTC.

In its sample, this clonotype was seen a few times. This sequence joins TRBV7-9 and TRBJ2-1; D not resolved. CDR1 is SEHNR and CDR2 is FQNEAQ in the germline V gene (reference sequence). The CDR3 runs 17 residues. V gave up 3 bases and J gave up 0 bases, with 15 bases separating them. CDR3: CASSFKDTLASYNEQFF. The CDR3 DNA is TGTGCCAGCAGCTTTAAGGATACATTGGCCTCCTACAATGAGCAGTTCTTC.

The chain has TRBV5-1 and TRBJ2-3, with D possibly matching TRBD1 (5 bases). Trimming removed 4 bases from V and 0 bases from J, with 15 bases in between. CDR1 is SGHRS and CDR2 is YFSETQ in the germline V gene. The CDR3 totals 16 residues. CDR3 protein: CASSGKQDTSTDTQYF. CDR3 DNA sequence: TGCGCCAGCAGCGGAAAACAGGATACTAGCACAGATACGCAGTATTTT.

V and J are TRBV7-2 and TRBJ2-7; no clear D gene. The CDR3 has 13 amino acids. Looked up from germline, CDR1 is SGHTA and CDR2 is FQGNSA. V was trimmed by 5 bases and J by 5 bases, leaving 13 bases between them. The CDR3 spells CASSQTPYDEQYF. The DNA of the CDR3 is TGTGCCAGCAGCCAGACCCCCTATGACGAGCAGTACTTC.

This clonotype was seen more than once but under ten times. This chain uses TRBV12-3 or TRBV12-4 with TRBJ2-7; 7 bases match TRBD1. J lost 12 bases, V lost 3 bases, and 8 bases had no gene match. The CDR3 consists of 12 residues. In DNA, the CDR3 is TGTGCCAGCAGTTTGCGAGGGGGCGGTCTGTACTTC. Amino acid sequence: CASSLRGGGLYF.

The chain links TRBV4-2 to TRBJ2-7, with 8 bases fitting TRBD2. V gave up 3 bases and J gave up 3 bases; unmatched junction bases: 7. The CDR3 runs to 15 residues. CDR1 and CDR2 from the germline V gene are LGHNA and YNFKEQ. CDR3 loop: CASSQKRGPVYEQYF. The CDR3 DNA is TGTGCCAGCAGCCAGAAGCGGGGGCCTGTCTACGAGCAGTACTTC.

This clonotype was seen just once. The genes are TRBV4-3 and TRBJ2-1; D is undetermined. The CDR3 has 13 residues. Trimming took off 1 base at V and 8 bases at J, with 9 bases between the two ends. The germline gives CDR1 LGHNA, CDR2 YSLEER. CDR3 in DNA: TGCGCCAGCAGCCAAGGGTGGACGGATGAGCAGTTCTTC. Residues: CASSQGWTDEQFF.

The chain combines TRBV4-3 with TRBJ2-2; tentatively, D is TRBD2 (6 bases). Looked up from germline, CDR1 is LGHNA and CDR2 is YSLEER. Trimming cost V 0 bases and J 3 bases, with 8 bases left between them. The CDR3 runs to 15 residues. CDR3 DNA sequence: TGCGCCAGCAGCCAAGATTGGAGGGACACCGGGGAGCTGTTTTTT. Residues: CASSQDWRDTGELFF.

The chain couples TRBV3-1 to TRBJ2-1; 11 positions agree with TRBD1. V lost 6 bases and J lost 9; bases outside the gene matches: 7. Germline CDR1 and CDR2: LGHDT and YNNKEL (reference sequence). This CDR3 is built from 14 residues. CDR3 region: CASRRDRGLGEQFF. The CDR3 nucleotides are TGTGCCAGCAGGCGGGACAGGGGGTTGGGTGAGCAGTTCTTC.

The gene calls are TRBV20-1 and TRBJ2-3; the D gene is possibly TRBD2 (6 bases). The V end lost 1 base, the J end lost 0 bases, and 20 bases lay between the germline ends. The CDR3 runs 18 residues. Germline CDR1 and CDR2: DFQATT and SNEGSKA (reference sequence). CDR3 in DNA: TGCAGTGCTAGAGGGGTGGTAGCGGCAGGATCCAGCACAGATACGCAGTATTTT. It is translated as CSARGVVAAGSSTDTQYF.

The chain couples TRBV7-8 to TRBJ1-6; 10 bases match TRBD1. The CDR3 covers 16 residues. Germline V gene data show CDR1 as SGHVS and CDR2 as FQNEAQ. After removal of 5 bases from V and 7 bases from J, the junction contained 8 bases not matched to a gene. CDR3 sequence: CASSVRRDRGNSPLHF. The CDR3 nucleotides read TGTGCCAGCAGCGTCCGGCGGGACAGGGGAAATTCACCCCTCCACTTT.

V and J are TRBV12-3 or TRBV12-4 and TRBJ2-3, with unresolved D. Trimming shortened V by 3 bases and J by 6 bases, and 10 bases separated the two germline ends. This CDR3 spans 13 amino acids. CDR3 DNA: TGTGCCAGCAGTTTTCTAACTGGGGATACGCAGTATTTT. Its translation is CASSFLTGDTQYF.

The gene calls are TRBV21-1 and TRBJ1-6; TRBD1 was called by the table and not checked on the DNA. TRBV21-1 is listed as a pseudogene. The CDR3 covers 16 residues. Here the CDR3 DNA reads TGTGCCAAGCAAAAACCGGGGATCGGGGCCAATTCACCCCTCCACTTT. Encoded protein: CAKQKPGIGANSPLHF.

The gene calls are TRBV12-3 or TRBV12-4 and TRBJ2-4; 7 bases line up with TRBD1. The CDR3 consists of 17 residues. V gave up 5 bases and J gave up 0 bases; unmatched junction bases: 10. DNA of the CDR3: TGTGCCAGCAGTACCTACGACAGGGCTGTAGCCAAAAACATTCAGTACTTC. This gives the protein CASSTYDRAVAKNIQYF.

This clonotype was counted between two and nine times. CDR3 nucleotide sequence: TGCAGTGCTAGAAGGGGATCTAATTTCCACAATGAGCAGTTCTTC. It yields the protein CSARRGSNFHNEQFF. The rearrangement uses TRBV20-1 and TRBJ2-1, with D possibly TRBD1 on 5 matching bases. The CDR3 length is 15 residues. V lost 2 bases, J lost 5 bases, and 16 bases lay in between. Per the germline V gene, CDR1 is DFQATT and CDR2 is SNEGSKA (reference sequence).

The rearrangement uses TRBV20-1 and TRBJ2-7; D remains ambiguous. V was shortened by 0 bases and J by 3 bases, with 6 bases between the two germline ends. This CDR3 is 12 amino acids long. Germline lookup yields CDR1 DFQATT and CDR2 SNEGSKA (reference sequence). The CDR3 loop reads CSARDNLYEQYF. In DNA form, the CDR3 reads TGCAGTGCTAGAGACAACCTCTACGAGCAGTACTTC.

This clonotype was picked up many times. The V call is TRBV30, the J call TRBJ1-5, with D possibly TRBD1 on 6 matching bases. CDR3 length: 14 residues. The germline V gene encodes CDR1 GTSNPN and CDR2 SVGIG (reference sequence). The V end lost 1 base, the J end lost 4 bases, and 11 bases lay between the germline ends. The CDR3 coding sequence is TGTGCCTGGAGTGCCGGGGGCCTGAATCAGCCCCAGCATTTT. Its translation is CAWSAGGLNQPQHF. Full variable domain (remainder filled in from reference TRBV30 and TRBJ1-5): SQTIHQWPATLVQPVGSPLSLECTVEGTSNPNLYWYRQAAGRGLQLLFYSVGIGQISSEVPQNLSASRPQDRQFILSSKKLLLSDSGFYLCAWSAGGLNQPQHFGDGTRLSIL.

This clonotype occurred a few times. The rearrangement joins TRBV6-2 or TRBV6-3 to TRBJ2-1; 10 nucleotides agree with TRBD1. Germline CDR1 and CDR2: MNHEY and SVGEGT. The CDR3 is made up of 16 amino acids. V lost 2 bases, J lost 6 bases, and 7 bases stayed unmatched. The CDR3 loop reads CASSYTGQGVVNEQFF. The DNA for the CDR3 is TGTGCCAGCAGTTACACAGGACAGGGGGTGGTCAATGAGCAGTTCTTC.

The chain carries TRBV10-3 and TRBJ1-3, with D uncertain. The CDR3 consists of 13 residues. With 4 bases removed from V and 1 base from J, the gap between germline ends came to 5 bases. From germline, CDR1 is ENHRY and CDR2 SYGVKD. CDR3 region: CAISGVSGNTIYF. CDR3 DNA: TGTGCCATCAGTGGGGTATCTGGAAACACCATATATTTT.

This clonotype was observed a few times. The chain links TRBV18 to TRBJ2-5; possibly TRBD1 or TRBD2 for D (5 bases each). Germline CDR1 reads KGHSH; CDR2 reads LQKENI. This CDR3 has 19 amino acids. V was shortened by 1 base and J by 1 base, with 22 bases between the two germline ends. DNA of the CDR3: TGTGCCAGCTCACCACGACGAACGGGGATAAGGGGATCCCAAGAGACCCAGTACTTC. It translates to CASSPRRTGIRGSQETQYF.